Listed below are T cell receptor beta chains from one sample, sequenced in a study of cytomegalovirus exposure and HLA in healthy donors. Only in-frame clones appear in the TCRdb table, and some are missing; sequencing was by immunoSEQ multiplex PCR. The sample has around 130,000 clones, about 80% seen once; the top ten hold about 4%. The sequenced sample consisted of PBMCs. The receptors stem from a woman in her forties in good health and CMV-seronegative. CDR3s include the opening cysteine and the closing phenylalanine or tryptophan. The D gene is left open where the match is weak. Not all rows give a size; the values are once, few, many and, for expanded clones, a class.

TRBJ1-2,.,.,TRBV29-1,TGCAGCGCTTGGGCAGGGCTGGGCTACACCTTC,CSAWAGLGYTF
TRBJ2-7,.,.,TRBV19,TGTGCCAGTAGTATAGGGGACTCACGTTACGAGCAGTACTTC,CASSIGDSRYEQYF
TRBJ2-7,.,.,TRBV4-3,TGCGCCAGCAGCGAAAGTTATAGCAGCTCCTACGAGCAGTACTTC,CASSESYSSSYEQYF
TRBJ2-5,TRBD2,.,TRBV7-2,TGTGCCAGCCGGGCGGGAGGGCCAGAGACCCAGTACTTC,CASRAGGPETQYF
TRBJ2-7,.,once,TRBV5-1,TGCGCCAGCAGTTATGGACTCTGGGACGAGCAGTACTTC,CASSYGLWDEQYF
TRBJ2-7,.,.,TRBV7-8,TGTGCCAGCAGCTTAACTATCGTCACCTACGAGCAGTACTTC,CASSLTIVTYEQYF
TRBJ1-1,.,.,TRBV14,TGTGCCAGCAGCCAAGCGGGGGGAAGGACTGAAGCTTTCTTT,CASSQAGGRTEAFF
TRBJ2-3,TRBD2,.,TRBV5-1,TGCGCCAGCACCTTGACTAGCGGGAGCACAGATACGCAGTATTTT,CASTLTSGSTDTQYF
TRBJ2-5,TRBD2,.,TRBV28,TGTGCCAGCAGTTTATCCCCCCTCGTTCGGGGCCGAGCGGGAGTTCGAGAGACCCAGTACTTC,CASSLSPLVRGRAGVRETQYF
TRBJ2-1,TRBD2,few,TRBV7-3,TGTGCCAGCAGCACCCCTAGCGGGGATACTCCCAGGGGCGATGAGCAGTTCTTC,CASSTPSGDTPRGDEQFF
TRBJ2-5,TRBD2,.,TRBV2,TGTGCCAGCAGCGAGACTAGCGGGGGGAGGAAGACCCAGTACTTC,CASSETSGGRKTQYF
TRBJ2-7,TRBD1,.,TRBV7-8,TGTGCCAGCAGCGAAGGACAGGTGGGCGAGCAGTACTTC,CASSEGQVGEQYF
TRBJ2-7,TRBD2,.,TRBV6-5,TGTGCCAGCAGTGCCCCGGGACTAGCAGCACACGAGCAGTACTTC,CASSAPGLAAHEQYF
TRBJ1-5,.,.,TRBV1,TGCACCACTGGACAGCTTGGTATCGGTCAGCCCCAGCATTTT,CTTGQLGIGQPQHF
TRBJ1-6,.,.,TRBV6-1,TGTGCCAGCAGTGACGCCCTGGGGAGGGCCTCTAATTCACCCCTCCACTTT,CASSDALGRASNSPLHF
TRBJ2-1,TRBD2,few,TRBV9,TGTGCCAGCGCGACTAGCGGGGACAATGAGCAGTTCTTC,CASATSGDNEQFF
TRBJ1-2,.,.,TRBV21-1,TGTGCCAGCGACAGGGTAGGAGGCTACACCTTC,CASDRVGGYTF
TRBJ1-1,.,.,TRBV19,TGTGCCAGTAGTATTCAGACAGGAATTGTAAAGAACACTGAAGCTTTCTTT,CASSIQTGIVKNTEAFF
TRBJ1-5,TRBD1,.,TRBV7-9,TGTGCCAGCAGCGGGGACAGCCTAGGGGTTAATCAGCCCCAGCATTTT,CASSGDSLGVNQPQHF
TRBJ1-1,TRBD1,.,TRBV9,TGTGCCAGCAGCGTAGTCACAGGGGCTGGTTCTGAAGCTTTCTTT,CASSVVTGAGSEAFF
TRBJ2-7,.,.,TRBV29-1,TGCAGCGCCAGTAGCGGACCCGCCTACGAGCAGTACTTC,CSASSGPAYEQYF
TRBJ1-5,.,.,TRBV6-5,TGTGCCAGCAGTCTAAGGGAGTCGCAGCCCCAGCATTTT,CASSLRESQPQHF
TRBJ2-7,TRBD1,.,TRBV6-1,TGTGCCAGCAGTCTAAGACAGGGATGGCCGGGCGAGCAGTACTTC,CASSLRQGWPGEQYF
TRBJ2-7,TRBD2,.,TRBV5-6,TGTGCCAGCAGCTTGGGACTAGCGGGAGGGAGTGAGCAGTACTTC,CASSLGLAGGSEQYF
TRBJ1-5,.,.,TRBV19,TGTGCCAGTAATGAATGGGCGGGTGGCAATCAGCCCCAGCATTTT,CASNEWAGGNQPQHF
TRBJ1-4,.,few,TRBV9,TGTGCCAGCAGCGTCGGGACTCTGGTTAATGAAAAACTGTTTTTT,CASSVGTLVNEKLFF
TRBJ2-7,TRBD1,.,TRBV2,TGTGCCAGCACCAGGGGGAGCCCTGAGGCCTACGAGCAGTACTTC,CASTRGSPEAYEQYF
TRBJ2-3,.,few,TRBV29-1,TGCAGCGTTGAACCGAGTTCCACAGATACGCAGTATTTT,CSVEPSSTDTQYF
TRBJ2-1,TRBD2,.,TRBV15,TGTGCCACCAGCACGGGGACTAGCTACAATGAGCAGTTCTTC,CATSTGTSYNEQFF
TRBJ1-1,TRBD1,.,TRBV19,TGTGCCACCGGGACAGGGCTCACTGAAGCTTTCTTT,CATGTGLTEAFF
TRBJ1-2,TRBD1,.,TRBV4-2,TGTGCCAGCAGCCAAGATTGGGCCGGGACAGGGGGCGACTATGGCTACACCTTC,CASSQDWAGTGGDYGYTF
TRBJ1-1,.,few,TRBV19,TGTGCCAGTAGCAGGGGTGGTGCGGTGAACACTGAAGCTTTCTTT,CASSRGGAVNTEAFF
TRBJ2-3,TRBD2,.,TRBV6-6,TGTGCCAGCAGTTACGGCGGGGGGCGAAGGACAGATACGCAGTATTTT,CASSYGGGRRTDTQYF
TRBJ2-1,.,few,TRBV28,TGTGCCAGCAGTTTACTCAGGGGGGATGAGCAGTTCTTC,CASSLLRGDEQFF
TRBJ1-6,TRBD1,.,TRBV7-9,TGTGCCAGCAGCATTAGACAGGGCGGTTCACCCCTCCACTTT,CASSIRQGGSPLHF
TRBJ2-3,.,few,TRBV6-1,TGTGCCAGCAGTGTGTCTAGCGAACTGAGGCCGCAGTATTTT,CASSVSSELRPQYF
TRBJ1-2,.,.,TRBV2,TGTGCCAGCAGTGAACTTAACAGGCCGATGATATATGGCTACACCTTC,CASSELNRPMIYGYTF
TRBJ2-3,TRBD2,.,TRBV4-3,TGCGCCAGCAGCCAAGATCGAGGTAGCGGGGCAGATACGCAGTATTTT,CASSQDRGSGADTQYF
TRBJ1-6,.,.,TRBV5-1,TGCGCCAGCAGCTTGGAACAGTATAATTCACCCCTCCACTTT,CASSLEQYNSPLHF
TRBJ2-7,TRBD1,.,TRBV19,TGTGCCAGTAGTACCACAGGGGGAGTTGGCTACGAGCAGTACTTC,CASSTTGGVGYEQYF
TRBJ2-1,.,.,TRBV7-2,TGTGCCAGCAGCTTTAGACAAGGAAATGAGCAGTTCTTC,CASSFRQGNEQFF
TRBJ2-7,.,.,TRBV7-7,TGTGCTAGTAGCGTCGGGCGGGCCTACGAGCAGTACTTC,CASSVGRAYEQYF
TRBJ1-1,TRBD1,.,TRBV19,TGTGCCAGTTCGACAGGGACGAACACTGAAGCTTTCTTT,CASSTGTNTEAFF
TRBJ1-5,.,.,TRBV6-6,TGTGCCAGCAGTACCAACACCAATTTCGCGGATCAGCCCCAGCATTTT,CASSTNTNFADQPQHF
TRBJ2-3,TRBD2,.,TRBV5-1,TGCGCCAGCAGCGTACGCGGGGGGGCCGGAGCAGATACGCAGTATTTT,CASSVRGGAGADTQYF
TRBJ2-1,.,.,TRBV6-1,TGTGCCAGCAGTGAATCGGTTCGGTCCTACAATGAGCAGTTCTTC,CASSESVRSYNEQFF
TRBJ2-2,TRBD1,.,TRBV15,TGTGCCACCAGCATAGACAGGGTAAACACCGGGGAGCTGTTTTTT,CATSIDRVNTGELFF
TRBJ1-1,.,.,TRBV7-9,TGTGCCAGCAGCCAGGGGACTGAAGCTTTCTTT,CASSQGTEAFF
TRBJ2-1,TRBD1,.,TRBV27,TGTGCCAGCAGCCGGCAGGGACAGGGCTACAATGAGCAGTTCTTC,CASSRQGQGYNEQFF
TRBJ1-4,.,.,TRBV9,TGTGCCAGCAGCGTTGGCGGCCGACGGAATGAAAAACTGTTTTTT,CASSVGGRRNEKLFF
TRBJ2-6,.,.,TRBV5-1,TGCGCCAGCAGCTTGGGGGCCTCTGGGGCCAACGTCCTGACTTTC,CASSLGASGANVLTF
TRBJ2-7,.,many,TRBV27,TGTGCCAGCAGTTTACTCGTTAGGGGCGAGCAGTACTTC,CASSLLVRGEQYF
TRBJ2-5,.,few,TRBV28,TGTGCCAGCAGTTTGGGAGTCCTGGAGACCCAGTACTTC,CASSLGVLETQYF